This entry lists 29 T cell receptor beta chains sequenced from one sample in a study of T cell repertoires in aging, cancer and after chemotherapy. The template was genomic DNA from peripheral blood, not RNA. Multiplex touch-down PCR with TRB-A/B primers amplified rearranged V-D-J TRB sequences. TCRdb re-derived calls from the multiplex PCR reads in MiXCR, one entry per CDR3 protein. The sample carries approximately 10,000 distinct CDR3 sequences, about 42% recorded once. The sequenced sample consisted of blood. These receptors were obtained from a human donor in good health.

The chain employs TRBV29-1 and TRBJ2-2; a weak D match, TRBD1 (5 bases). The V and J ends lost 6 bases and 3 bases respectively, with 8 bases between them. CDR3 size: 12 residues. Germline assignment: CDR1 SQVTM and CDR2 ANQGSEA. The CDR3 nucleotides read TGCAGCGTCTTCAGGGACACCGGGGAGCTGTTTTTT. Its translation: CSVFRDTGELFF.

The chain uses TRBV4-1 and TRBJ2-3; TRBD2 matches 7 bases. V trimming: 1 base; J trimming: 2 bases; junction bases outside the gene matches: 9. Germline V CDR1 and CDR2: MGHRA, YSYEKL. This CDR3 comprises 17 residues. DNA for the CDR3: TGCGCCAGCAGCCAAGTTCAAATAGCGGGTTACACAGATACGCAGTATTTT. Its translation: CASSQVQIAGYTDTQYF.

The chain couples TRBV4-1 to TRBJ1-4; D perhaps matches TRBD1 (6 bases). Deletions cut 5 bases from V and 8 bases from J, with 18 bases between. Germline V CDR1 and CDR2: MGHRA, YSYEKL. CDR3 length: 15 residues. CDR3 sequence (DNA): TGCGCCAGCAGCAGAATCAGGGGAACTTCGGAAAAACTGTTTTTT. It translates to CASSRIRGTSEKLFF.

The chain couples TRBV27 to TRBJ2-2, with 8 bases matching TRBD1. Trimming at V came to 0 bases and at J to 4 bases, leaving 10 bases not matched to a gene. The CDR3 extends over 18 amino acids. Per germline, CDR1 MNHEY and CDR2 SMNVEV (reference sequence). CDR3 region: CASSLSRTGRTVTGELFF. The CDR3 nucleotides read TGTGCCAGCAGTTTATCACGGACAGGGCGAACGGTCACCGGGGAGCTGTTTTTT.

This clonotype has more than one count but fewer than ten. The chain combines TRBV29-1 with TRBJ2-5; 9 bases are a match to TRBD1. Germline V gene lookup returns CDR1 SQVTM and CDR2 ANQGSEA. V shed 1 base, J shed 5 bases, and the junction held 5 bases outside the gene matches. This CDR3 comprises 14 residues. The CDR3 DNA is TGCAGCGTTGAAGCCGGGACAGGGTGGGAGACCCAGTACTTC. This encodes CSVEAGTGWETQYF.

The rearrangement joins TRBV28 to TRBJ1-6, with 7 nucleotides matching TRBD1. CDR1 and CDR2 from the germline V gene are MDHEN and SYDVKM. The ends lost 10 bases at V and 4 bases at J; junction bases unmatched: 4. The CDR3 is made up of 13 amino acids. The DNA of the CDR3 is TGTGCCATCGAGGGACAGTATAATTCACCCCTCCACTTT. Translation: CAIEGQYNSPLHF. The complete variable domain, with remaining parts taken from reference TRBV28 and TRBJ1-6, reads DVKVTQSSRYLVKRTGEKVFLECVQDMDHENMFWYRQDPGLGLRLIYFSYDVKMKEKGDIPEGYSVSREKKERFSLILESASTNQTSMYLCAIEGQYNSPLHFGNGTRLTVT.

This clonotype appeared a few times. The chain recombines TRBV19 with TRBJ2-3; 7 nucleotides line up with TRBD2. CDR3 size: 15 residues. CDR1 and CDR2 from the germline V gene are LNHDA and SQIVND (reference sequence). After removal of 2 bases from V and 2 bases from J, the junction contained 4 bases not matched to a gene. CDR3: CASSIWGGDTDTQYF. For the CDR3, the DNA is TGTGCCAGTAGTATATGGGGGGGGGACACAGATACGCAGTATTTT. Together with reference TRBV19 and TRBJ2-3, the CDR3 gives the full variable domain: DGGITQSPKYLFRKEGQNVTLSCEQNLNHDAMYWYRQDPGQGLRLIYYSQIVNDFQKGDIAEGYSVSREKKESFPLTVTSAQKNPTAFYLCASSIWGGDTDTQYFGPGTRLTVL.

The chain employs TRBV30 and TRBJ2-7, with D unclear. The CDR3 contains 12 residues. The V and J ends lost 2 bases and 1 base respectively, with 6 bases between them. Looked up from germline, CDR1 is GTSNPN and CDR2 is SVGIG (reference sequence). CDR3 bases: TGTGCCTGGAGTAGGGCTTCCTACGAGCAGTACTTC. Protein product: CAWSRASYEQYF.

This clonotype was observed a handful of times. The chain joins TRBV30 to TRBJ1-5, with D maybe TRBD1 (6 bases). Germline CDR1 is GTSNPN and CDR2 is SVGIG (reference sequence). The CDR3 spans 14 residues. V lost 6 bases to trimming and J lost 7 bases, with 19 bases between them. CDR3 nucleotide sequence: TGTGCCTGCAGTAACGGGGGCGACGGACAGCCCCAGCATTTT. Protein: CACSNGGDGQPQHF. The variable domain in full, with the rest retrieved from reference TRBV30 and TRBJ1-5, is SQTIHQWPATLVQPVGSPLSLECTVEGTSNPNLYWYRQAAGRGLQLLFYSVGIGQISSEVPQNLSASRPQDRQFILSSKKLLLSDSGFYLCACSNGGDGQPQHFGDGTRLSIL.

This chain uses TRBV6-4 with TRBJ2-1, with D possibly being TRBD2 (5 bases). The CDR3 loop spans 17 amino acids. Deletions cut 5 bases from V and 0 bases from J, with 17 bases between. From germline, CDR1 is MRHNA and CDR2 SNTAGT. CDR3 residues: CASSRRRSNSSYNEQFF. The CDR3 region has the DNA TGTGCCAGCAGTAGAAGGAGGTCGAACAGCTCCTACAATGAGCAGTTCTTC.

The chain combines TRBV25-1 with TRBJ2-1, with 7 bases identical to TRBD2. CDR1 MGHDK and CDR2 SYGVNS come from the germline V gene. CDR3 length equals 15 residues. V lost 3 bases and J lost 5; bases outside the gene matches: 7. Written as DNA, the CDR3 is TGTGCCAGCAGTGACCGCTCGGGGGGAGACAATGAGCAGTTCTTC. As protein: CASSDRSGGDNEQFF.

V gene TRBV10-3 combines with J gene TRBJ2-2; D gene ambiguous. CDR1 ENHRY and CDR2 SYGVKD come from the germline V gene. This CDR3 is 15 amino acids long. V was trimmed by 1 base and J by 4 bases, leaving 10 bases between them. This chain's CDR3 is CAISELGSTTGELFF. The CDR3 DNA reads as TGTGCCATCAGTGAGTTGGGGTCGACCACCGGGGAGCTGTTTTTT.

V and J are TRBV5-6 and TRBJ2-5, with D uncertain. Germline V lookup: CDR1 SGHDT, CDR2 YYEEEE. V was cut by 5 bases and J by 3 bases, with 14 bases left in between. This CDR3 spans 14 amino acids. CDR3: CASSFLSREETQYF. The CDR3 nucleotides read TGTGCCAGCAGTTTTCTTAGCAGAGAAGAGACCCAGTACTTC.

CDR3 loop: CASSQNGQDGEQYF. The DNA of the CDR3 is TGTGCCAGCTCACAAAACGGACAGGATGGGGAGCAGTACTTC. V gene TRBV6-5 combines with J gene TRBJ2-7; 7 nucleotides align to TRBD1. The CDR3 contains 14 residues. Germline V lookup: CDR1 MNHEY, CDR2 SVGAGI. Trimming removed 8 bases from V and 7 bases from J; junction bases left unmatched: 14.

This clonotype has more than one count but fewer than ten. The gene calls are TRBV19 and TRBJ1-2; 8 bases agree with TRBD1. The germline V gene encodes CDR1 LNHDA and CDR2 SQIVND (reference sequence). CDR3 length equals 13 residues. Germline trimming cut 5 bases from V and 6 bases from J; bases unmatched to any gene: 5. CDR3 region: CASSVAGGDGYTF. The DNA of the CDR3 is TGTGCCAGTAGTGTGGCAGGGGGCGATGGCTACACCTTC.

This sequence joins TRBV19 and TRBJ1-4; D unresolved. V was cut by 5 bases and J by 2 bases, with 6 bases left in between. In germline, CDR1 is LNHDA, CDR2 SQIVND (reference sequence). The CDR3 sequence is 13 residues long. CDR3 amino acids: CASSEDTNEKLFF. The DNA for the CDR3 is TGTGCCAGTAGTGAGGATACTAATGAAAAACTGTTTTTT.

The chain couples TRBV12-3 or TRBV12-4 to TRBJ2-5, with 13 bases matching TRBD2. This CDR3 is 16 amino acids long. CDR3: CASGPGTSGIQETQYF. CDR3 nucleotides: TGTGCTAGTGGTCCCGGGACTAGCGGGATTCAAGAGACCCAGTACTTC.

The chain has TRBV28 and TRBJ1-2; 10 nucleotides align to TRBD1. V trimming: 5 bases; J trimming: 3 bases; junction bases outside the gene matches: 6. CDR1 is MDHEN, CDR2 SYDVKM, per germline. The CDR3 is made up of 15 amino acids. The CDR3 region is CASSPLGQGYYGYTF. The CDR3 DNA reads TGTGCCAGCAGTCCGCTGGGACAGGGGTACTATGGCTACACCTTC.

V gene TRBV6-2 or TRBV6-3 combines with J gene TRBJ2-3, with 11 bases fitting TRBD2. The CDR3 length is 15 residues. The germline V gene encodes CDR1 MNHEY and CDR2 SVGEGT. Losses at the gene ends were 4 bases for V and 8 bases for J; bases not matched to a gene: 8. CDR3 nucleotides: TGTGCCAGCAGTTCACTAGCGGGAGCGGTGGGTACGCAGTATTTT. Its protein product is CASSSLAGAVGTQYF.

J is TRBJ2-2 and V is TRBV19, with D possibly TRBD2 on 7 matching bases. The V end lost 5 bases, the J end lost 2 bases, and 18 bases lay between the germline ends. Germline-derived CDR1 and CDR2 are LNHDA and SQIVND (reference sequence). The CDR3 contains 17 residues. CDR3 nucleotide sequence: TGTGCCAGTAGTCCGACAAGCGGGACACTCAACACCGGGGAGCTGTTTTTT. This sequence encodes CASSPTSGTLNTGELFF.

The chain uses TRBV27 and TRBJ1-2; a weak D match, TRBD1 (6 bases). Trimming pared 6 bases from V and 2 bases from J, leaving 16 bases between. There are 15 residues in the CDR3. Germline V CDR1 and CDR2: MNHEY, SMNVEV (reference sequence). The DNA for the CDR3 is TGTGCCAGCAGGACCTTTATAACAGGGAACTATGGCTACACCTTC. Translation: CASRTFITGNYGYTF.

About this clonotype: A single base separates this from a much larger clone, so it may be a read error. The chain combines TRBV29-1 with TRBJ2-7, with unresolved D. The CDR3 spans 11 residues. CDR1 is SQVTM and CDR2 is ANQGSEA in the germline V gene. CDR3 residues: CSVTSSYGQYF. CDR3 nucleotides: TGCAGCGTTACGTCTTCCTACGGGCAGTACTTC.

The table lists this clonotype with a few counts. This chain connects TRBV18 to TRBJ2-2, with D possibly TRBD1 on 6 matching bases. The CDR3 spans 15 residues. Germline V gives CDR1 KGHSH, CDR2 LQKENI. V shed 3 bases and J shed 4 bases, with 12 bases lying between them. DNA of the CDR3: TGTGCCAGCTCACCTTCACAGGGTCCCACCGGGGAGCTGTTTTTT. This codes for CASSPSQGPTGELFF.

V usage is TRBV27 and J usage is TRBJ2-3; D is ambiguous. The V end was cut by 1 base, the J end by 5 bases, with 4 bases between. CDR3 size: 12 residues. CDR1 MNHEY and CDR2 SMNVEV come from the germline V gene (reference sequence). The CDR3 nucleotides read TGTGCCAGCAGTTTATTGCGAGATACGCAGTATTTT. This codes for CASSLLRDTQYF.

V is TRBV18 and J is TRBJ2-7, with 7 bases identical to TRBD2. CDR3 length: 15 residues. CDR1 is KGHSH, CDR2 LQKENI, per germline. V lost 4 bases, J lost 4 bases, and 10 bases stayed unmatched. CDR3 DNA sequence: TGTGCCAGCTCACGTCCCGGACTAGGAGTATACGAGCAGTACTTC. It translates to CASSRPGLGVYEQYF.

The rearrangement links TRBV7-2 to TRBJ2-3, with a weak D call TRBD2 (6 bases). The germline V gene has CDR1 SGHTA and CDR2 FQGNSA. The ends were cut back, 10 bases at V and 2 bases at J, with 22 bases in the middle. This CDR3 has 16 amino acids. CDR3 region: CAIPLGGRHATDTQYF. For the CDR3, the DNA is TGTGCCATACCTCTGGGTGGGAGGCACGCCACAGATACGCAGTATTTT.

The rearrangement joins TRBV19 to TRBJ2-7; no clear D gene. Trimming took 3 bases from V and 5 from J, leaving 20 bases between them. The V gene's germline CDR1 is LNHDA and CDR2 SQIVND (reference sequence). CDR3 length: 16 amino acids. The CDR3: CASSISRTVQAHEQYF. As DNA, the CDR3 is TGTGCCAGTAGTATCTCCCGGACCGTCCAGGCGCACGAGCAGTACTTC.

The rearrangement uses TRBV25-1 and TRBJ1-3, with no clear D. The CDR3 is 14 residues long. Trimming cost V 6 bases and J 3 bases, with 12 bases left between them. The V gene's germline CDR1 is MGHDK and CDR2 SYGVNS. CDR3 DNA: TGTGCCAGCAGAGGCGCTTCTGGTGGAAACACCATATATTTT. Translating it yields CASRGASGGNTIYF. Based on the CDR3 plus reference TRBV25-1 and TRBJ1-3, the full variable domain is EADIYQTPRYLVIGTGKKITLECSQTMGHDKMYWYQQDPGMELHLIHYSYGVNSTEKGDLSSESTVSRIRTEHFPLTLESARPSHTSQYLCASRGASGGNTIYFGEGSWLTVV.

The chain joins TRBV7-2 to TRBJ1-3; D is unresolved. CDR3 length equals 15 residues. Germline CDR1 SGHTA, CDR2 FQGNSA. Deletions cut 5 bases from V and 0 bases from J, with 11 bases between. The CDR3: CASSGLGYSGNTIYF. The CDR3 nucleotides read TGTGCCAGCAGCGGCTTGGGGTACTCTGGAAACACCATATATTTT.